The 25 T cell receptor beta chains below were found in one sample sequenced in a study of cytomegalovirus exposure and HLA in healthy donors. PCR involved 60 Vbeta and 13 Jbeta primers. This table comes from immunoSEQ multiplex PCR, and its TCRdb copy is limited to in-frame clones, with some not included. The table shows approximately 120,000 clones, with approximately 69% occurring only once. Sequencing was carried out using PBMCs. The receptors derive from a middle-aged man in good health and CMV-seropositive.

The chain recombines TRBV4-1 with TRBJ2-7; 10 bases match TRBD1. The CDR3 covers 16 residues. The ends lost 6 bases at V and 5 bases at J; junction bases unmatched: 13. Germline V gene data show CDR1 as MGHRA and CDR2 as YSYEKL. The CDR3 DNA reads TGCGCCAGCAGGAGAGATCCGGGACAGGGGACCCACGAGCAGTACTTC. This sequence encodes CASRRDPGQGTHEQYF.

The chain links TRBV6-1 to TRBJ2-6, with TRBD2 matching 8 bases. CDR3 size: 18 residues. The germline gives CDR1 MNHNS, CDR2 SASEGT. After removal of 2 bases from V and 0 bases from J, the junction contained 6 bases not matched to a gene. This chain's CDR3 is CASSEFGGVTSGANVLTF. CDR3 DNA sequence: TGTGCCAGCAGTGAATTCGGGGGGGTAACCTCTGGGGCCAACGTCCTGACTTTC.

The chain is built from TRBV10-3 and TRBJ1-6, with 10 bases fitting TRBD1. The CDR3 totals 15 residues. The germline CDR1 and CDR2 sequences are ENHRY and SYGVKD. V shed 3 bases, J shed 9 bases, and the junction held 5 bases outside the gene matches. The CDR3 loop reads CAISEGQGGRSPLHF. In nucleotides, the CDR3 is TGTGCCATCAGTGAAGGACAGGGGGGACGTTCACCCCTCCACTTT.

The chain is built from TRBV6-6 and TRBJ1-3; possibly TRBD1 for D (5 bases). Germline CDR1 is MNHNY and CDR2 is SVGAGI (reference sequence). The CDR3 consists of 15 residues. Trimming shortened V by 2 bases and J by 0 bases, and 8 bases separated the two germline ends. The CDR3 spells CASSYKGSSGNTIYF. The CDR3 bases are TGTGCCAGCAGTTACAAGGGGTCCTCTGGAAACACCATATATTTT.

The V and J genes are TRBV18 and TRBJ1-4; D not resolved. The CDR3 spans 15 residues. CDR1 KGHSH and CDR2 LQKENI come from the germline V gene. Trimming pared 0 bases from V and 4 bases from J, leaving 9 bases between. CDR3 in amino acids: CASSPPLARNEKLFF. CDR3 sequence (DNA): TGTGCCAGCTCACCACCCTTGGCCCGTAATGAAAAACTGTTTTTT.

The genes are TRBV30 and TRBJ1-5; D not resolved. The CDR3 consists of 14 residues. Trimming took 1 base from V and 1 from J, leaving 8 bases between them. Germline V gene lookup returns CDR1 GTSNPN and CDR2 SVGIG (reference sequence). This chain's CDR3 is CAWSDGVSNQPQHF. The CDR3 nucleotides are TGTGCCTGGAGTGACGGGGTGAGCAATCAGCCCCAGCATTTT.

V gene TRBV11-3 combines with J gene TRBJ2-7; D gene ambiguous. CDR1 is SGHNT and CDR2 is YENEEA in the germline V gene. The V end lost 8 bases, the J end lost 0 bases, and 14 bases lay between the germline ends. This CDR3 is built from 14 residues. This CDR3 reads CASQPSSSSYEQYF. DNA for the CDR3: TGTGCCAGCCAGCCCTCTAGTAGCTCCTACGAGCAGTACTTC.

The chain couples TRBV28 to TRBJ2-1; D possibly corresponds to TRBD2 (6 bases). V was clipped by 3 bases and J by 6 bases, with 12 bases between them. The CDR3 extends over 14 amino acids. Germline V lookup: CDR1 MDHEN, CDR2 SYDVKM. The CDR3 is CASSFLGGSNEQFF. The CDR3 DNA sequence: TGTGCCAGCAGTTTTCTCGGGGGTTCCAATGAGCAGTTCTTC.

The gene calls are TRBV5-1 and TRBJ1-6; no reliable D call. Germline CDR1 SGHRS, CDR2 YFSETQ. The CDR3 loop spans 14 amino acids. Between the trimmed V and J ends, which lost 0 bases and 6 bases, there was a span of 7 bases. In DNA, the CDR3 is TGCGCCAGCAGCTTGGAACGGGGTAATTCACCCCTCCACTTT. Its protein is CASSLERGNSPLHF.

The chain carries TRBV15 and TRBJ2-7; D is uncertain. CDR1 is LNHNV and CDR2 is YYDKDF in the germline V gene (reference sequence). The CDR3 length is 14 residues. Trimming removed 0 bases from V and 2 bases from J, with 8 bases in between. This chain's CDR3 is CATSRDPGTYEQYF. The CDR3 bases are TGTGCCACCAGCAGAGACCCCGGTACCTACGAGCAGTACTTC.

The V call is TRBV18, the J call TRBJ1-1; the D gene is possibly TRBD1 (5 bases). The CDR3 spans 17 residues. Germline V gene lookup returns CDR1 KGHSH and CDR2 LQKENI. V shed 3 bases and J shed 0 bases, with 17 bases lying between them. The CDR3 DNA reads as TGTGCCAGCTCACCCCAATCCCCCAGGGCCGTGAACACTGAAGCTTTCTTT. Residues: CASSPQSPRAVNTEAFF.

The rearrangement links TRBV19 to TRBJ1-6, with 8 bases fitting TRBD1. From germline, CDR1 is LNHDA and CDR2 SQIVND (reference sequence). The CDR3 consists of 15 residues. J was trimmed by 8 bases and V by 10 bases; bases with no gene match: 13. CDR3 amino acids: CATSGPQGVDSPLHF. The CDR3 DNA reads TGTGCCACTTCGGGCCCACAGGGGGTGGATTCACCCCTCCACTTT.

The CDR3 here is CASRPYRGVYGYTF. DNA for the CDR3: TGTGCCAGCAGACCCTACAGGGGAGTCTATGGCTACACCTTC. J is TRBJ1-2 and V is TRBV27; 7 bases map to TRBD1. The junction had 8 bases not matched to a gene; V was cut back by 6 bases and J by 4 bases. Germline CDR1 and CDR2: MNHEY and SMNVEV (reference sequence). The CDR3 extends over 14 amino acids.

The chain couples TRBV6-6 to TRBJ2-5; D possibly corresponds to TRBD1 (6 bases). Trimming cost V 6 bases and J 1 base, with 9 bases left between them. The CDR3 extends over 13 amino acids. Germline V gives CDR1 MNHNY, CDR2 SVGAGI (reference sequence). The CDR3 spells CASSGQFQETQYF. In DNA, the CDR3 is TGTGCCAGCAGCGGACAGTTCCAAGAGACCCAGTACTTC.

This clone was picked up one time. The rearrangement joins TRBV5-8 to TRBJ2-7; D perhaps matches TRBD2 (7 bases). The germline gives CDR1 SGHTS, CDR2 YDEGEE. CDR3 length equals 14 residues. V was trimmed by 4 bases and J by 0 bases, leaving 11 bases between them. The CDR3 spells CASSHGGHSYEQYF. DNA for the CDR3: TGTGCCAGCAGCCACGGGGGGCACTCCTACGAGCAGTACTTC.

CDR3: CASSKTGEGTYGYTF. CDR3 DNA: TGTGCCAGCAGCAAGACAGGTGAAGGGACGTATGGCTACACCTTC. This chain joins TRBV5-5 and TRBJ1-2; D is perhaps TRBD1 (6 bases). The CDR3 extends over 15 amino acids. V gave up 4 bases and J gave up 5 bases, with 18 bases separating them. Germline lookup yields CDR1 SGHKS and CDR2 YYEKEE (reference sequence).

Only a few counts were recorded for this clone. The chain recombines TRBV6-1 with TRBJ2-5, with 8 bases identical to TRBD1. The V gene's germline CDR1 is MNHNS and CDR2 SASEGT. Germline trimming cut 9 bases from V and 7 bases from J; bases unmatched to any gene: 13. The CDR3 spans 14 residues. This CDR3 is CASQGQGDFGTQYF. In DNA form, the CDR3 reads TGTGCCAGTCAAGGACAGGGCGATTTTGGGACCCAGTACTTC.

The rearrangement joins TRBV6-5 to TRBJ2-7; no firm D call. The CDR3 loop spans 13 amino acids. Germline V CDR1 and CDR2: MNHEY, SVGAGI. This CDR3 reads CAQLGAVGGEQYF. In DNA form, the CDR3 reads TGTGCTCAGCTAGGAGCCGTCGGTGGGGAGCAGTACTTC.

As regards this clone: A read error may produce the germline difference seen at one junction end. The chain recombines TRBV7-9 with TRBJ1-3; D remains unclear. Germline-derived CDR1 and CDR2 are SEHNR and FQNEAQ (reference sequence). The CDR3 has 17 amino acids. DNA for the CDR3: TGTTCCAGCAGCCCACCTCTCGACCGAGGCTCTGGAAACACCATATATTTT. This encodes CSSSPPLDRGSGNTIYF.

This rearrangement joins TRBV28 to TRBJ1-2; perhaps TRBD1 as D (5 bases). The CDR3 has 14 residues. The V gene's germline CDR1 is MDHEN and CDR2 SYDVKM. V was clipped by 4 bases and J by 8 bases, with 17 bases between them. The CDR3 DNA reads as TGTGCCAGCAGTTCCCAAGGGGAGGGTTGGGGCTACACCTTC. Encoded protein: CASSSQGEGWGYTF.

The chain recombines TRBV6-1 with TRBJ2-3, with 10 positions matching TRBD2. The CDR3 consists of 20 residues. J gave up 1 base and V 0 bases, and 13 bases lay outside the gene matches. The germline V gene encodes CDR1 MNHNS and CDR2 SASEGT. The CDR3 region has the DNA TGTGCCAGCAGTGAAGCTTCTGCCTCAGCTAGCGGGGGCCGCACAGATACGCAGTATTTT. Translating it yields CASSEASASASGGRTDTQYF.

DNA of the CDR3: TGTGCCAGCTCCCGGGACAGGGTAGCCTACGAGCAGTACTTC. Amino acids: CASSRDRVAYEQYF. This chain uses TRBV6-5 with TRBJ2-7, with 9 bases lining up with TRBD1. The CDR3 is 14 residues long. Unmatched junction bases numbered 7, after V lost 8 bases and J lost 2 bases. The germline V gene has CDR1 MNHEY and CDR2 SVGAGI.

The chain joins TRBV18 to TRBJ2-1; the match to TRBD1 covers 9 bases. Germline lookup yields CDR1 KGHSH and CDR2 LQKENI. The CDR3 is made up of 14 amino acids. Losses at the gene ends were 1 base for V and 6 bases for J; bases not matched to a gene: 1. The CDR3 DNA sequence: TGTGCCAGCTCACCACGGGACAGGGTCAATGAGCAGTTCTTC. Its translation is CASSPRDRVNEQFF.

This clone was seen a handful of times. V gene TRBV21-1 combines with J gene TRBJ2-2; no check of the table's D call, TRBD2, against the DNA was made. TRBV21-1 is an annotated pseudogene. This CDR3 has 15 amino acids. The CDR3 DNA is TGTGCCAGCAGCAAATACGGGGGACGAACCGGGGAGCTGTTTTTT. It codes for CASSKYGGRTGELFF.

The sample holds a few counts of this clone. This sample includes further DNA sequences coding for the same CDR3. V and J are TRBV18 and TRBJ2-7; D may be TRBD1 (6 bases). CDR1 is KGHSH and CDR2 is LQKENI in the germline V gene. Trimming took 6 bases from V and 4 from J, leaving 13 bases between them. The CDR3 extends over 13 amino acids. The CDR3: CASSSGTSYEQYF. As DNA, the CDR3 is TGTGCCAGCTCCTCCGGGACATCGTACGAGCAGTACTTC.